This T cell receptor beta chain was captured in a study of PD-1 blockade in classical Hodgkin lymphoma. Whole-study findings and limits: Complete responders possessed baseline diversity comparable to newly diagnosed patients. In CD4+ cells, TCR diversity went up significantly by C4D1, but in CD8+ cells it did not.

This clone was recorded many times. Its specificity is unknown. Measured with immunoSEQ multiplex PCR; TCRdb has only the in-frame clones, and not every one. The sample carries about 24,000 clones, roughly 86% recorded once. Indicated time point: cycle 4 day 1 (C4D1), after six to seven weeks of nivolumab. After autologous stem cell transplantation all patients relapsed, and prior brentuximab vedotin exposure differed between cohorts. The germline gives CDR1 SQVTM, CDR2 ANQGSEA. This CDR3 has 11 amino acids. Trimming took off 7 bases at V and 8 bases at J, with 14 bases between the two ends. The sequenced sample was peripheral blood mononuclear cells (PBMCs), obtained before the fourth cycle of nivolumab. The chain links TRBV29-1 to TRBJ1-2; no clear D. The source of this sequence is a human donor with classical Hodgkin lymphoma. In nucleotides, the CDR3 is TGCAGCGCTGTAGTGACGGGGGGCTACACCTTC. Protein sequence: CSAVVTGGYTF.